This T cell receptor beta chain is drawn from a study of regulatory T cells in long-lasting Graves disease. The V gene lost 1 base and the J gene lost 4 bases, with 16 bases spanning the gap. In germline, CDR1 is LGHDT, CDR2 YNNKEL (reference sequence). CDR3 length equals 16 residues. In its sample, this clonotype was seen many times. The antigen is undetermined. Study outcomes and limitations: Persistent cases favored TRBV28, TRBJ1-2 and TRBJ2-5. Persistent patients had more shared public clonotypes (under 3,000) than new patients (approximately 920).

The time point denotes: newly diagnosed GD, antithyroid drugs for less than 3 months. From PBMCs, RNA was extracted and then used to make the TCR library. Arm-PCR with iRepertoire HTBI primers amplified the CDR3 regions for these TCR beta libraries. In the study's own analysis: Identified segments across samples numbered about 60 TRBV and approximately 14 TRBJ. TCRdb reprocessed the multiplex PCR reads with MiXCR, giving one entry per CDR3 protein. These V and J calls originate from TCRdb's pipeline instead of the authors' own analysis. Of some 250,000 distinct CDR3 sequences listed, 15% to 20% are singletons.

The chain is built from TRBV3-1 and TRBJ1-2; the D gene is possibly TRBD1 (6 bases). The receptor was derived from a female donor with Graves disease. The source material was peripheral blood mononuclear cells (PBMCs), sampled at new diagnosis, from a patient treated with antithyroid drugs. The CDR3 DNA is TGTGCCAGCAGCCAAGGGTTCGGGGGGCGCTTCTATGGCTACACCTTC. Its translation: CASSQGFGGRFYGYTF.